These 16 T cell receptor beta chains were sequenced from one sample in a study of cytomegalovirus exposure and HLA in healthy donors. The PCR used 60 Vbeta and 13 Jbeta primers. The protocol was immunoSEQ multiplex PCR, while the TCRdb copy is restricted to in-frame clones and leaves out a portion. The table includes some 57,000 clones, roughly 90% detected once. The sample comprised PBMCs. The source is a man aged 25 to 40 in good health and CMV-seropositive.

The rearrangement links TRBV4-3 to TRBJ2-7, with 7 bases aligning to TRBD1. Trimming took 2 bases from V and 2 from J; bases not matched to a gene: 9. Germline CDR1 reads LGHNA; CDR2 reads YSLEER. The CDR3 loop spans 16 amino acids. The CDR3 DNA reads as TGCGCCAGCAGCCAAAAAACAGGGGATTACCCCTACGAGCAGTACTTC. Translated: CASSQKTGDYPYEQYF.

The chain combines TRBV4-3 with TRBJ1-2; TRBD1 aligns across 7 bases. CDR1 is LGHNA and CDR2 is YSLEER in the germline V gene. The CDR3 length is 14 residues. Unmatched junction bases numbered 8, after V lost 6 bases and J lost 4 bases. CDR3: CASSWDSQFYGYTF. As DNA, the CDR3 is TGCGCCAGCAGTTGGGACAGCCAATTCTATGGCTACACCTTC.

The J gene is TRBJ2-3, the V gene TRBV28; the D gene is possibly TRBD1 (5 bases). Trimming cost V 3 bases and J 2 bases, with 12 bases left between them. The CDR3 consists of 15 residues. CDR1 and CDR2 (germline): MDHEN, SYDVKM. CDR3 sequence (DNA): TGTGCCAGCAGTTTGCCGACAGAGCACACAGATACGCAGTATTTT. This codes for CASSLPTEHTDTQYF.

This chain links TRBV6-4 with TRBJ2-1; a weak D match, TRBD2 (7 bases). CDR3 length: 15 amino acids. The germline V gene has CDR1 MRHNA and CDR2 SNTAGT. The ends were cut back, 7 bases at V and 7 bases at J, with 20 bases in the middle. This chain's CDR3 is CASITGRETKNEQFF. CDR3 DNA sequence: TGTGCCAGCATAACAGGGCGGGAGACAAAGAATGAGCAGTTCTTC.

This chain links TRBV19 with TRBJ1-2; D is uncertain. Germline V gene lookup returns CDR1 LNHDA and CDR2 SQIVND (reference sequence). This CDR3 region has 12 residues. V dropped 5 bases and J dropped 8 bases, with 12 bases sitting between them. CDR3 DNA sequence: TGTGCCAGTAGTCTCGGAGGGAGAGGCTACACCTTC. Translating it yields CASSLGGRGYTF.

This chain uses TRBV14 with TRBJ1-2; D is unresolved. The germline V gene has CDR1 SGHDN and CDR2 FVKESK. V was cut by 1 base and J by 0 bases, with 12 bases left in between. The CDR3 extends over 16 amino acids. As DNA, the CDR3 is TGTGCCAGCAGCCAAGTAGCGACAAATCCTAACTATGGCTACACCTTC. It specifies CASSQVATNPNYGYTF.

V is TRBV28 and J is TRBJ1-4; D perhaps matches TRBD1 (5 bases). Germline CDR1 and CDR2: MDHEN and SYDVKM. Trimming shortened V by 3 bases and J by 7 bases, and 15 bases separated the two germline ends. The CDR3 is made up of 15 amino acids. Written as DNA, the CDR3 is TGTGCCAGCAGTTTTATCGGCGGGGGAGGTGAAAAACTGTTTTTT. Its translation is CASSFIGGGGEKLFF.

The CDR3: CASSIARTANYGYTF. The CDR3 DNA sequence: TGTGCCAGTAGTATCGCCCGGACAGCTAACTATGGCTACACCTTC. V and J are TRBV19 and TRBJ1-2, with a weak D call TRBD1 (6 bases). This CDR3 spans 15 amino acids. V was cut by 3 bases and J by 0 bases, with 11 bases left in between. Germline CDR1 is LNHDA and CDR2 is SQIVND (reference sequence).

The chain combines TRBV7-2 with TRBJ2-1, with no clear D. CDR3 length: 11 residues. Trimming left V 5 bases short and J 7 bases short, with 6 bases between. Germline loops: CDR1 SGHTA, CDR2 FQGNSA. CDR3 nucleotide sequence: TGTGCCAGCAGCGCCAGGAATGAGCAGTTCTTC. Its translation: CASSARNEQFF.

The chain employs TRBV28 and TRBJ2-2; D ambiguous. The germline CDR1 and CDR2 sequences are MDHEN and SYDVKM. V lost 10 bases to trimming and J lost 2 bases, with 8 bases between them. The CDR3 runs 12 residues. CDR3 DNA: TGTGCCACCTCTAGAAACACCGGGGAGCTGTTTTTT. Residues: CATSRNTGELFF.

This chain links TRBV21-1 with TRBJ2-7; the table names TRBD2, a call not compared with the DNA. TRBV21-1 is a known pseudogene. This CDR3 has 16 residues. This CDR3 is CASSIPSGSPCGEQYF. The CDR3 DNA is TGTGCCAGCAGCATCCCTAGCGGGAGCCCATGTGGCGAGCAGTACTTC.

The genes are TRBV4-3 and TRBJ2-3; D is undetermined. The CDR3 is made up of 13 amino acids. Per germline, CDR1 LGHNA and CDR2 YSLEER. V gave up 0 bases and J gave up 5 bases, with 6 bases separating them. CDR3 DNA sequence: TGCGCCAGCAGCCAAGAACGCGGAGATACGCAGTATTTT. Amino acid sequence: CASSQERGDTQYF.

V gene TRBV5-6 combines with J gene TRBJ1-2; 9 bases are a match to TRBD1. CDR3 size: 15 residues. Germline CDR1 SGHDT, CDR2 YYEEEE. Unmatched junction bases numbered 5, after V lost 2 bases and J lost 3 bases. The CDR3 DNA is TGTGCCAGCAGCTTCGGGACAGGGATTGACTATGGCTACACCTTC. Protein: CASSFGTGIDYGYTF.

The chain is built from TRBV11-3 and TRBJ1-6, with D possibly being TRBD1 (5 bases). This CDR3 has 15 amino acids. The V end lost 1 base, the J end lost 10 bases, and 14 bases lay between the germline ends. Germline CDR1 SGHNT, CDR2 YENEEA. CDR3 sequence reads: CASSLARQGESPLHF. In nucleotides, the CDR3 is TGTGCCAGCAGCTTAGCTCGGCAGGGTGAATCACCCCTCCACTTT.

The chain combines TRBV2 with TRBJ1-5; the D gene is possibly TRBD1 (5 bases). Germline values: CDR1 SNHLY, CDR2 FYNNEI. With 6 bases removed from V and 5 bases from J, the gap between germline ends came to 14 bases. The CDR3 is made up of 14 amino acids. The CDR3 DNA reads TGTGCCAGCAGAAGGGACTCAGGACATCAGCCCCAGCATTTT. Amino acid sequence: CASRRDSGHQPQHF.

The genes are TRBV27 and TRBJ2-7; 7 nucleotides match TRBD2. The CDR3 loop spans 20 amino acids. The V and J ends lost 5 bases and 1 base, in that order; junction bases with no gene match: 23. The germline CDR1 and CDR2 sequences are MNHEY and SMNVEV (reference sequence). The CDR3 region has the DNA TGTGCCAGCAGTCCCTTTCCCTTCGGAAGCGGGGCTAGGGTATCCTACGAGCAGTACTTC. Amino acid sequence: CASSPFPFGSGARVSYEQYF.